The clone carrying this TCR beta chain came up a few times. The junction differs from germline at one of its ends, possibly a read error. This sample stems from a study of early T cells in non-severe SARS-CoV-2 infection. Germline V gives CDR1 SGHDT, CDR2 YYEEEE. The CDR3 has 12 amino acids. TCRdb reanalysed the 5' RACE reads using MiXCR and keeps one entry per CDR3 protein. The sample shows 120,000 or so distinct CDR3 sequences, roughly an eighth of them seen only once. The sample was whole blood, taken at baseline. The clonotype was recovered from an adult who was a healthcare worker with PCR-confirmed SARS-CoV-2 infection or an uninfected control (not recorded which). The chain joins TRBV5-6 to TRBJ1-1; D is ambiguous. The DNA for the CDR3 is TGTGCCAGCAGCTTAGACGGAACTGAAGTTTTCTTT. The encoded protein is CASSLDGTEVFF.